What follows are 17 T cell receptor beta chains derived from one specimen sequenced in a study of CD8 T cells in ankylosing spondylitis (TCRdb year 2017). The investigation overall reported the following: A TCR beta motif of several highly homologous amino acid variants appeared characteristic of blood from ankylosing spondylitis patients.

Their recognized antigens are unknown. The library was produced with 5' RACE. Sequencing was performed on an Illumina HiSeq 2500. The public reads were run again by TCRdb, first through fastp at Q25 and then through MiXCR, and only productive beta chains were kept. Rows are unified per CDR3 protein, each entry keeping the most common DNA and genes. The table for this sample lists about 540,000 distinct CDR3 sequences; about 13% of them were counted only once. Approximately 7% of the sample rests with the top ten. The sample comprised blood, either unsorted or a sorted T cell fraction (not recorded which). The receptors stem from a male donor with ankylosing spondylitis.

There are a few counts of this clonotype. CDR3 sequence: CASSLDRQGMGTEAFF. CDR3 nucleotide sequence: TGCGCCAGCAGCCTAGACCGACAGGGTATGGGCACTGAAGCTTTCTTT. The V gene is TRBV5-1, the J gene TRBJ1-1; TRBD1 matches at 7 bases. The CDR3 totals 16 residues. Trimming took 4 bases from V and 4 from J; bases not matched to a gene: 13. Per the germline V gene, CDR1 is SGHRS and CDR2 is YFSETQ.

The chain has TRBV5-1 and TRBJ1-1; a possible D gene is TRBD1 (6 bases). The V and J ends lost 0 bases and 6 bases respectively, with 12 bases between them. The CDR3 covers 14 residues. Germline V gene sequence: CDR1 SGHRS, CDR2 YFSETQ. This CDR3 reads CASSLATGLAEAFF. CDR3 nucleotides: TGCGCCAGCAGCTTGGCCACAGGGTTGGCTGAAGCTTTCTTT.

The chain employs TRBV7-9 and TRBJ2-7; D tentatively reads TRBD1 or TRBD2 (5 bases each). From germline, CDR1 is SEHNR and CDR2 FQNEAQ (reference sequence). Between the trimmed V and J ends, which lost 7 bases and 3 bases, there was a span of 13 bases. This CDR3 contains 13 residues. CDR3 in amino acids: CASTPGPYYEQYF. The CDR3 bases are TGTGCCAGCACCCCGGGACCTTACTACGAGCAGTACTTC.

The chain joins TRBV5-5 to TRBJ2-3; D is unclear. The germline V gene has CDR1 SGHKS and CDR2 YYEKEE (reference sequence). The CDR3 totals 18 residues. Trimming removed 4 bases at V and 0 bases at J, with 21 bases between. The CDR3, as DNA: TGTGCCAGCAGCCCGGGCTTGACGGTCAGACCTAGCACAGATACGCAGTATTTT. As protein: CASSPGLTVRPSTDTQYF.

The genes are TRBV27 and TRBJ2-1; TRBD2 aligns across 15 bases. Germline CDR1 reads MNHEY; CDR2 reads SMNVEV (reference sequence). Losses at the gene ends were 8 bases for V and 2 bases for J; bases not matched to a gene: 13. This CDR3 has 19 amino acids. The CDR3 protein is CASSLRGTSGRLAYNEQFF. The CDR3 DNA is TGTGCCAGCTCTTTAAGGGGGACTAGCGGGAGGCTGGCCTACAATGAGCAGTTCTTC.

The sample holds many counts of this clonotype. V is TRBV5-6 and J is TRBJ2-1; 10 bases map to TRBD2. Per the germline V gene, CDR1 is SGHDT and CDR2 is YYEEEE. The CDR3 covers 19 residues. J lost 0 bases, V lost 4 bases, and 13 bases had no gene match. Here the CDR3 DNA reads TGTGCCAGCAGCCCCATCGCAGCGGGAGGGTTCGGCTCCTACAATGAGCAGTTCTTC. Its translation is CASSPIAAGGFGSYNEQFF. The full variable domain, rest sourced from reference TRBV5-6 and TRBJ2-1, is DAGVTQSPTHLIKTRGQQVTLRCSPKSGHDTVSWYQQALGQGPQFIFQYYEEEERQRGNFPDRFSGHQFPNYSSELNVNALLLGDSALYLCASSPIAAGGFGSYNEQFFGPGTRLTVL.

There are a few counts of this clonotype. The chain couples TRBV3-1 to TRBJ1-1, with no clear D. There are 14 residues in the CDR3. In germline, CDR1 is LGHDT, CDR2 YNNKEL (reference sequence). V was shortened by 4 bases and J by 0 bases, with 9 bases between the two germline ends. CDR3 region: CASSLRAMNTEAFF. CDR3 in DNA: TGTGCCAGCAGCCTCAGAGCTATGAACACTGAAGCTTTCTTT.

The chain has TRBV20-1 and TRBJ1-3; the D gene is possibly TRBD1 (5 bases). The CDR3 covers 12 residues. Germline CDR1 and CDR2: DFQATT and SNEGSKA (reference sequence). V dropped 4 bases and J dropped 3 bases, with 7 bases sitting between them. In DNA form, the CDR3 reads TGCAGTGCTACAGGGTTTGGAAACACCATATATTTT. Residues: CSATGFGNTIYF.

This clonotype was seen a few times. The genes are TRBV7-2 and TRBJ1-6, with D unresolved. CDR1 is SGHTA, CDR2 FQGNSA, per germline. The V end was cut by 7 bases, the J end by 5 bases, with 15 bases between. The CDR3 is 15 amino acids. For the CDR3, the DNA is TGTGCCAGCACCGACCTCGGCAGCCATAATTCACCCCTCCACTTT. This translates into CASTDLGSHNSPLHF.

This clonotype has more than one count but fewer than ten. DNA of the CDR3: TGCAGCGTCGGGACAGTGAACACTGAAGCTTTCTTT. Encoded protein: CSVGTVNTEAFF. The V and J genes are TRBV29-1 and TRBJ1-1; 7 bases line up with TRBD1. In germline, CDR1 is SQVTM, CDR2 ANQGSEA. Trimming removed 6 bases from V and 0 bases from J; junction bases left unmatched: 1. This CDR3 comprises 12 residues.

The rearrangement links TRBV20-1 to TRBJ1-2; 9 bases map to TRBD1. Germline CDR1 is DFQATT and CDR2 is SNEGSKA (reference sequence). The length of the CDR3 is 14 residues. Germline trimming cut 6 bases from V and 3 bases from J; bases unmatched to any gene: 8. CDR3 bases: TGCAGTGCGATACAGGGGGCGGCCGACTATGGCTACACCTTC. It specifies CSAIQGAADYGYTF.

This chain uses TRBV30 with TRBJ1-1, with D unresolved. Deletions cut 8 bases from V and 0 bases from J, with 19 bases between. The CDR3 extends over 15 amino acids. Germline-derived CDR1 and CDR2 are GTSNPN and SVGIG (reference sequence). The CDR3 DNA reads as TGTGCCGTGAGGGCCTCGGCGTTCGTGAACACTGAAGCTTTCTTT. Protein product: CAVRASAFVNTEAFF.

The rearrangement uses TRBV15 and TRBJ2-1, with D perhaps TRBD2 (6 bases). This CDR3 is built from 14 residues. V lost 5 bases, J lost 7 bases, and 15 bases lay in between. Germline lookup yields CDR1 LNHNV and CDR2 YYDKDF (reference sequence). CDR3 sequence reads: CATSGQIGGNEQFF. CDR3 in DNA: TGTGCCACCAGCGGTCAAATCGGGGGTAATGAGCAGTTCTTC.

Worth noting for this clonotype: This may be a read error, as it is one base from a much larger clone. V and J are TRBV11-2 and TRBJ2-7; the D call may be TRBD1 or TRBD2 (5 bases each). Trimming took off 3 bases at V and 3 bases at J, with 9 bases between the two ends. The CDR3 covers 13 residues. The germline V gene encodes CDR1 SGHAT and CDR2 FQNNGV. The CDR3 region is CASSFGAGYEQYF. DNA of the CDR3: TGTGCCAGCAGCTTCGGGGCAGGCTACGAGCAGTACTTC.

This clonotype was detected many times. V usage is TRBV5-5 and J usage is TRBJ2-7, with 9 positions matching TRBD2. With V trimmed by 0 bases and J by 1 base, 5 bases remained unmatched. The CDR3 sequence is 16 residues long. CDR1 SGHKS and CDR2 YYEKEE come from the germline V gene (reference sequence). This CDR3 reads CASSLDPAGGSYEQYV. In DNA, the CDR3 is TGTGCCAGCAGCTTGGACCCAGCGGGAGGTTCCTACGAGCAGTACGTC.

The chain couples TRBV5-5 to TRBJ2-7, with TRBD1 identical over 9 bases. The junction had 4 bases not matched to a gene; V was cut back by 2 bases and J by 1 base. CDR3 size: 15 residues. Germline CDR1 reads SGHKS; CDR2 reads YYEKEE (reference sequence). The CDR3 loop is CASSFAGTGSYEQYF. CDR3 DNA: TGTGCCAGCAGCTTCGCCGGGACAGGGTCCTACGAGCAGTACTTC.

This clonotype came up many times. The V call is TRBV7-9, the J call TRBJ2-1; D tentatively reads TRBD1 or TRBD2 (5 bases each). V lost 3 bases and J 5 bases, leaving 8 bases between the germline ends. This CDR3 spans 13 amino acids. Germline V gene lookup returns CDR1 SEHNR and CDR2 FQNEAQ (reference sequence). CDR3 protein: CASSLGVDNEQFF. In DNA form, the CDR3 reads TGTGCCAGCAGCTTGGGGGTTGACAATGAGCAGTTCTTC.